This T cell receptor (beta chain) was profiled in a study of cytomegalovirus exposure and HLA in healthy donors. The study, taken as a whole, reports: The study recorded more than 150 TCR beta chains that were cytomegalovirus-associated. In a later analysis, first-cohort TCR clusters were found to tend to co-occur in the 120 or so validation repertoires. CMV antigen specificity of a few CMV-associated chains was confirmed in vitro.

This CDR3 has 15 residues. Per germline, CDR1 MNHEY and CDR2 SMNVEV (reference sequence). V shed 5 bases and J 7 bases; nucleotides not matched to a gene: 6. The data were produced by immunoSEQ multiplex PCR, yet TCRdb's version contains in-frame clones alone and is incomplete. Among about 180,000 clones, roughly 86% were seen once, and the ten largest hold approximately 2.6%. Turning to this clone: What it binds is not known.

The donors were members of the approximately 120-subject validation cohort (separate from the roughly 670-subject first cohort). J is TRBJ2-1 and V is TRBV27, with TRBD2 matching over 12 bases. This sequence was found in a man younger than 35 in good health and CMV-seropositive. Material for sequencing was PBMCs. The CDR3 region is CASSPLAGGENEQFF. The CDR3 coding sequence is TGTGCCAGCAGTCCGCTAGCGGGGGGGGAAAATGAGCAGTTCTTC.